This T cell receptor (beta chain) was captured in a study of cytomegalovirus exposure and HLA in healthy donors. Overall study results and limits: In vitro data verified three CMV-associated chains as specific for CMV antigens. According to a later analysis, most TCR beta chains associated with CMV appeared HLA-restricted.

Sampled while nominally healthy, donors likely had unrecorded immune exposures. About this clone itself: What it binds is unknown.

The PCR was carried out with 60 Vbeta primers and 13 Jbeta primers. The table came from immunoSEQ multiplex PCR; TCRdb's copy has only in-frame clones and leaves some out. The table records approximately 180,000 clones, roughly 80% of them present only once. The clonotype was recovered from a woman in her fifties or sixties in good health and CMV-seronegative. Sequences were obtained from PBMCs.

The CDR3 region has the DNA TGCGCCAGCAGCTCCCGGGGGGACTATGGCTACACCTTC. Translating gives CASSSRGDYGYTF. V is TRBV5-1 and J is TRBJ1-2, with D perhaps TRBD1 (5 bases). The V gene's germline CDR1 is SGHRS and CDR2 YFSETQ. Trimming left V 3 bases short and J 3 bases short, with 9 bases between. This CDR3 region has 13 residues.